This TCR beta chain was identified during a study of patients and donors after allogeneic stem cell transplantation. This clonotype was found a few times. TCRdb processed the RT-PCR reads anew with MiXCR; each CDR3 protein has one entry. In the table there are roughly 180,000 distinct CDR3 sequences, 40% to 45% of which are singletons. The TCR was taken from a human donor who was either an allogeneic HSCT recipient or a stem cell or donor lymphocyte infusion donor (not recorded which). It is not recorded whose cells these are; they may come from a transplant donor. Source material: blood, either unsorted or a sorted T cell fraction (not recorded which).

The CDR3 here is CASSLGAASSGNTIYF. The CDR3 DNA sequence: TGCGCCAGCAGCTTGGGGGCCGCGAGCTCTGGAAACACCATATATTTT. V gene TRBV5-1 combines with J gene TRBJ1-3; unclear D gene. CDR1 and CDR2 from the germline V gene are SGHRS and YFSETQ. The germline V and J ends were trimmed by 0 bases and 0 bases, with 10 bases remaining between them. CDR3 length: 16 residues.